This T cell receptor (beta chain) was sequenced during a study of spatial heterogeneity in lung cancer. Study observations and caveats: In tumors, expanded intratumoral alpha and beta TCR counts tracked mutation counts.

This clonotype was seen at least ten times. Its antigen is currently unknown. Every cDNA TCR molecule received its own unique molecular identifier. TCRdb called the 5' RACE reads again in MiXCR, with one record for every CDR3 protein. The profile covers 13,000 or so distinct CDR3 sequences, with roughly 5.5% appearing a single time and 25% taken by the ten largest. This CDR3 is 15 amino acids long. Trimming cost V 4 bases and J 8 bases, with 20 bases left between them. Germline assignment: CDR1 LGHDT and CDR2 YNNKEL (reference sequence). Documented time point: sample taken at primary tumor resection. Donation came from some 72 patients with untreated early-stage non-small cell lung cancer. Whole RNA from tumor, nontumor lung or frozen PBMC was sequenced unsorted.

This receptor was taken from a male donor with early-stage non-small cell lung cancer. The specimen was lung tumor tissue, collected at surgery. The chain recombines TRBV3-1 with TRBJ1-2; no firm D call. The CDR3 DNA sequence: TGTGCCAGCAGCCCCGAGGCCCTTTTGTTCGGGGGCTACACCTTC. Translation gives CASSPEALLFGGYTF.